This T cell receptor beta chain comes out of a study of a mutant IDH1 vaccine in newly diagnosed glioma. Clones were read by immunoSEQ multiplex PCR, and TCRdb kept only the in-frame ones, dropping some. The data contain about 66,000 clones, roughly 80% of them seen just once; the ten biggest clones take up about 8.2%. This CDR3 has 17 amino acids. Per germline, CDR1 SNHLY and CDR2 FYNNEI. V was clipped by 1 base and J by 4 bases, with 17 bases between them. Stated time point: week 11, during vaccination. Vaccination comprised doses that each held 300 ug of mutant IDH1 20-mer peptide, plus topical imiquimod. Newly diagnosed WHO grade 3 or 4 IDH1-mutant, ATRX-lost astrocytomas were identified in the donors. In the case of this clone: Its antigen is undetermined.

Points from the study as a whole: Vaccine-induced immune responses occurred in more than 80% of patients.

Sequenced material: PBMCs, taken from a glioma patient whose treatment included an IDH1 peptide vaccine. The gene calls are TRBV2 and TRBJ2-1; the D gene is possibly TRBD1 (6 bases). This clonotype was obtained from a woman aged 45-65 years with glioma. Here the CDR3 reads CASSEDAARGGYNEQFF. The DNA for the CDR3 is TGTGCCAGCAGTGAAGACGCCGCCAGGGGTGGTTACAATGAGCAGTTCTTC.